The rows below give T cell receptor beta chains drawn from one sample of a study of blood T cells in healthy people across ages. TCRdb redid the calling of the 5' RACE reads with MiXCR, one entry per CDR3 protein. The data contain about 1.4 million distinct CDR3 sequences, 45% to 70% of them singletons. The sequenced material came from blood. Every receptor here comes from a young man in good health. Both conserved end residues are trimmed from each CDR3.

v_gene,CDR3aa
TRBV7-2,ASSLEGLAVPNEQF
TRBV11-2,ASSNTGAAEAF
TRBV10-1,ASSAGLATNIQY
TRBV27,ASRRQESYEQY
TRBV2,ASSKENQPQH
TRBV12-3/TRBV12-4,ASSFLGGGNNEQF
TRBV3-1,ASSQGMATDTQY
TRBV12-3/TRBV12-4,ASSLSPGGEQY
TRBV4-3,ASSQGSGATGELF
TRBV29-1,SVSGRGETQY
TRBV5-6,ASSLGEREKLF
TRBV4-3,ASSQESTWGFQETQY
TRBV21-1,ASSKFRSGLAGAPSSYEQY
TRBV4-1,ASSQGTSGGHIAQGTQY
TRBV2,ASSGVRESGYT
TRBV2,ASTGLARNEQF
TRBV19,ASSMSGTGYT
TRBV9,ASSVIGSYTDTQY
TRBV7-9,ASQMRGSQETQY
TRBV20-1,SAGRPSGWVNEQF
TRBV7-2,ASSLEGTLNTEAF
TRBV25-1,ASSELGISEQF
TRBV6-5,ATHGQGNTEAF
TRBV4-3,ASSPSGTGVVYGYT
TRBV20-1,SAPLGGHYGYT
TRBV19,ASSGPDPQH
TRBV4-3,ASSQEPFTTGAAQETQY
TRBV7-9,ASSLAGGEVGGELF
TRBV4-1,ASSRDGDDYEQY
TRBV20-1,SARDVVGTDTQY
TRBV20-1,SARIGGEEF
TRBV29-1,SVKTQDTQY
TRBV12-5,ASGFQEGGLLREQF
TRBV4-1,ASSQVPKETQY
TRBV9,ASSPRAGGKETQY
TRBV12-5,TSGLRGLGETQY
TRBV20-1,SARPGEGGHKETQY
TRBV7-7,ASSPAGLSYNEQF
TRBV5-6,ASSYPGQGDNEQY
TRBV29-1,SGTGSYNEQF
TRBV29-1,SVGGQYQETQY
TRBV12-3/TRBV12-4,ASKTGVYNEQF
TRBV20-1,SARGTSLHEQY
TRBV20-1,SALGDVYGYT
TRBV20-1,SVGTENYGYT